Detailed here is one TCR beta chain. Its antigen is not yet known. Within one base of it there is no much larger clone, and no base qualities were kept. Unmatched junction bases come to 7, with V trimmed by 4 bases and J by 5 bases. The germline V gene specifies SGHRS as CDR1 and YFSETQ as CDR2. From the cysteine up to the phenylalanine, the CDR3 has a length of 15 residues. Only CDR3 DNA remains: 45 bases, in frame from the first base. Libraries were constructed by the immunoSEQ multiplex PCR assay. This is the immuneACCESS table as TCRdb keeps it, with only in-frame sequences that have V and J called. A part of the clones is gone; compared with another copy, unresolved V genes explain less than half, and the rest is unexplained. Recorded for this sample are tens of thousands of clones; about 92% of them occurred a single time. The ten largest clones take up 3% to 4.5% of the sample. This entry belongs to a study of T cell changes during pregnancy in multiple sclerosis (dated by TCRdb to the late 2010s). For the wider study: The study looked at changes in the T cell repertoire across pregnancy in women with multiple sclerosis.

The source is a female donor with multiple sclerosis, enrolled in a pregnancy study. The sequence joins TRBV5-1 to TRBJ1-5; 9 junctional bases match TRBD1. Sequencing used CD8+ T cells from peripheral blood mononuclear cells, obtained in the second trimester of pregnancy. DNA sequence: TGCGCCAGCAGCCTTCGGACAGGGGCCGATCAGCCCCAGCATTTT. Translated, this gives CASSLRTGADQPQHF.